Listed below are T cell receptor beta chains from one sample, sequenced in a study of quantifying T cell responses using KT2 cells. Via MiXCR, TCRdb re-called the UMI-ligation and nested PCR reads, giving one row per CDR3 protein. This table has tens of thousands of distinct CDR3 sequences, more than 7% appearing once. The source material was PBMCs spiked with cells of the T cell clone KT2. The receptors were sampled from a human donor. Each CDR3 is given with its conserved first and last residue. D genes are given only for firm matches. A row's size may be missing; if present it is once, few, many or a size class.

j_gene,v_gene,abundance,d_gene,CDR3aa,CDR3nt
TRBJ1-6,TRBV6-2/TRBV6-3,few,NA,CASSYADSPLHF,TGTGCCAGCAGTTACGCGGATTCACCCCTCCACTTT
TRBJ1-1,TRBV21-1,many,NA,CASSRTRKAFF,TGTGCCAGCAGCCGGACGAGGAAAGCTTTCTTT
TRBJ1-6,TRBV7-9,many,TRBD1,CASSSLQGKAGSPLHF,TGTGCCAGCAGCTCGCTACAGGGGAAGGCAGGATCACCCCTCCACTTT
TRBJ2-1,TRBV7-6,many,TRBD2,CASVGLAGASNEQFF,TGTGCCAGCGTGGGACTAGCGGGGGCATCAAATGAGCAGTTCTTC
TRBJ1-3,TRBV29-1,many,NA,CSASHGSGNTIYF,TGCAGCGCGTCTCACGGCTCTGGAAACACCATATATTTT
TRBJ2-3,TRBV2,NA,NA,CASRGAQYF,TGTGCCAGCAGAGGAGCGCAGTATTTT
TRBJ1-4,TRBV7-9,many,NA,CASSFPGVNEKLFF,TGTGCCAGCAGCTTCCCAGGGGTTAATGAAAAACTGTTTTTT
TRBJ2-3,TRBV11-3,many,TRBD2,CASSLEGSSGSLDTQYF,TGTGCCAGCAGCTTAGAAGGTTCTAGCGGGAGTCTAGATACGCAGTATTTT
TRBJ1-3,TRBV14,many,NA,CASSQSSGNTIYF,TGTGCCAGCAGCCAGAGCTCTGGAAACACCATATATTTT
TRBJ1-1,TRBV6-5,few,NA,CASSDRNTEAFF,TGTGCCAGCAGTGATAGGAACACTGAAGCTTTCTTT
TRBJ2-5,TRBV29-1,NA,TRBD2,CSVEGEGRFQETQYF,TGCAGCGTTGAAGGGGAGGGCCGATTCCAAGAGACCCAGTACTTC
TRBJ2-7,TRBV27,many,NA,CASSLDRPRSYEQYF,TGTGCCAGCAGTTTAGATAGGCCGAGGTCCTACGAGCAGTACTTC
TRBJ1-1,TRBV3-1,many,NA,CASSQGVNTEAFF,TGTGCCAGCAGCCAAGGTGTGAACACTGAAGCTTTCTTT
TRBJ2-3,TRBV15,few,NA,CATSTGKLDVDTQYF,TGTGCCACCAGCACTGGAAAACTAGATGTAGATACGCAGTATTTT
TRBJ2-3,TRBV27,few,TRBD2,CASSFGLAGDTQYF,TGTGCCAGCAGTTTTGGACTAGCGGGCGATACGCAGTATTTT
TRBJ2-5,TRBV29-1,many,TRBD1,CSVEWAGGSETQYF,TGCAGCGTTGAATGGGCAGGGGGAAGTGAGACCCAGTACTTC
TRBJ1-5,TRBV4-1,many,TRBD1,CASSHSRDRVNQPQHF,TGCGCCAGCAGCCACTCCCGGGACAGGGTCAATCAGCCCCAGCATTTT
TRBJ2-5,TRBV7-4,NA,TRBD2,CASSLDSRLAGGLQETQYF,TGTGCCAGCAGCTTAGATTCACGACTAGCGGGGGGGCTCCAAGAGACCCAGTACTTC
TRBJ1-1,TRBV7-6,many,NA,CASSFSLNTEAFF,TGTGCCAGCAGCTTTAGTCTGAACACTGAAGCTTTCTTT
TRBJ1-5,TRBV7-2,NA,NA,CASSSTGNNQPQHF,TGTGCCAGCAGCTCCACCGGGAACAATCAGCCCCAGCATTTT
TRBJ1-1,TRBV20-1,NA,NA,CSAKQGTTEAFF,TGCAGTGCGAAACAGGGTACCACTGAAGCTTTCTTT
TRBJ2-3,TRBV7-2,few,NA,CASSLYSPSTDTQYF,TGTGCCAGCAGCTTATATTCCCCCAGCACAGATACGCAGTATTTT
TRBJ2-1,TRBV4-3,many,NA,CASSQSPGTYNEQFF,TGCGCCAGCAGCCAATCCCCCGGGACATACAATGAGCAGTTCTTC
TRBJ2-7,TRBV5-1,many,TRBD1,CASSLDGTGEVKQYF,TGCGCCAGCAGCTTGGATGGGACAGGGGAGGTGAAGCAGTACTTC
TRBJ2-5,TRBV10-1,NA,TRBD2,CASSESTSGGARETQYF,TGCGCCAGCAGTGAGTCTACTAGCGGGGGGGCCCGGGAGACCCAGTACTTC
TRBJ2-1,TRBV5-1,many,NA,CASSLVPWSSYNEQFF,TGCGCCAGCAGCTTGGTTCCCTGGAGCTCCTACAATGAGCAGTTCTTC
TRBJ2-1,TRBV27,few,TRBD2,CASGTSGSPPSNEQFF,TGTGCCAGCGGGACTAGCGGGAGCCCCCCGTCCAATGAGCAGTTCTTC
TRBJ2-2,TRBV10-1,many,TRBD1,CASSESRMGTANTGELFF,TGCGCCAGCAGTGAGAGTCGTATGGGGACAGCGAACACCGGGGAGCTGTTTTTT
TRBJ2-3,TRBV4-2,few,TRBD2,CASSQDGGVSTDTQYF,TGTGCCAGCAGCCAAGATGGGGGGGTTAGCACAGATACGCAGTATTTT
TRBJ1-2,TRBV2,few,TRBD1,CASSLGTGLGGYTF,TGTGCCAGCAGTCTCGGGACAGGGCTTGGTGGCTACACCTTC
TRBJ2-5,TRBV24-1,NA,NA,CATSDFSTETQYF,TGTGCCACCAGTGATTTTTCCACGGAGACCCAGTACTTC
TRBJ1-2,TRBV12-3/TRBV12-4,NA,NA,CASHSGPNYGYTF,TGTGCCAGCCATTCAGGGCCTAACTATGGCTACACCTTC
TRBJ2-3,TRBV12-3/TRBV12-4,few,NA,CASSSPSKEGTDTQYF,TGTGCCAGCAGCTCACCTAGCAAAGAGGGGACAGATACGCAGTATTTT
TRBJ1-6,TRBV2,few,TRBD1,CASIPDRAAYNSPLHF,TGTGCCAGTATCCCTGACAGGGCGGCCTATAATTCACCCCTCCACTTT
TRBJ2-6,TRBV4-2,NA,NA,CASSQTRTAGANVLTF,TGTGCCAGCAGCCAAACACGGACAGCTGGGGCCAACGTCCTGACTTTC
TRBJ1-2,TRBV12-3/TRBV12-4,many,NA,CASSFGVQAYGYTF,TGTGCCAGCAGTTTCGGGGTGCAGGCCTATGGCTACACCTTC
TRBJ2-2,TRBV27,few,TRBD1,CASSSQGDTGELFF,TGTGCCAGCAGTTCACAGGGGGACACCGGGGAGCTGTTTTTT
TRBJ2-1,TRBV29-1,few,NA,CSVETRGTSYNEQFF,TGCAGCGTTGAAACCCGGGGGACGAGCTACAATGAGCAGTTCTTC
TRBJ1-5,TRBV10-3,NA,TRBD1,CAISERQGGNQPQHF,TGTGCCATCAGTGAAAGACAGGGCGGTAATCAGCCCCAGCATTTT
TRBJ1-2,TRBV4-1,NA,NA,CASSQPQGPRSGYTF,TGCGCCAGCAGCCAACCCCAGGGGCCGCGATCTGGCTACACCTTC
TRBJ2-7,TRBV25-1,few,TRBD2,CASSESGLAGNEQYF,TGTGCCAGCAGTGAATCAGGACTAGCGGGAAACGAGCAGTACTTC
TRBJ2-3,TRBV4-3,many,TRBD2,CASSQGSGRARVSDTQYF,TGCGCCAGCAGCCAAGGTAGCGGGAGGGCCCGTGTCTCAGATACGCAGTATTTT
TRBJ2-1,TRBV7-2,many,TRBD2,CASSLRTSASYNEQFF,TGTGCCAGCAGCCTTAGGACTAGCGCGTCCTACAATGAGCAGTTCTTC
TRBJ2-1,TRBV12-3/TRBV12-4,NA,NA,CASSPGPYNEQFF,TGTGCCAGCAGCCCGGGACCGTACAATGAGCAGTTCTTC
TRBJ2-7,TRBV5-1,few,TRBD2,CASSSGGEQYF,TGCGCCAGCAGTAGCGGGGGGGAGCAGTACTTC
TRBJ2-6,TRBV12-3/TRBV12-4,NA,NA,CASSQDIRRANVLTF,TGTGCCAGCAGCCAAGACATCCGGAGAGCCAACGTCCTGACTTTC
TRBJ1-4,TRBV7-9,NA,NA,CASSLSINEKLFF,TGTGCCAGCAGCTTATCGATTAATGAAAAACTGTTTTTT
TRBJ2-1,TRBV4-2,once,TRBD1,CASSQGMTGSYNEQFF,TGTGCCAGCAGCCAAGGGATGACAGGGTCGTACAATGAGCAGTTCTTC
TRBJ1-2,TRBV4-1,many,NA,CASSQDSQGGNYGYTF,TGCGCCAGCAGCCAAGATAGTCAGGGAGGGAACTATGGCTACACCTTC
TRBJ2-5,TRBV29-1,NA,TRBD1,CSVGVQGTGETQYF,TGCAGCGTTGGAGTACAGGGGACGGGGGAGACCCAGTACTTC
TRBJ2-2,TRBV7-4,many,NA,CASSAPVSRTGELFF,TGTGCCAGCAGCGCGCCCGTTAGTCGAACCGGGGAGCTGTTTTTT
TRBJ2-5,TRBV7-9,few,TRBD2,CATSVPGLAGFQYF,TGTGCCACCTCGGTACCGGGACTAGCGGGGTTCCAGTACTTC